The 23 T cell receptor beta chains listed next were all sequenced from one sample in a study of radiotherapy plus CTLA-4 blockade in lung cancer. TCRdb's table, derived via immunoSEQ multiplex PCR, lists solely in-frame clones and lacks some. The profile shows 120,000 or so clones, about 90% of them singletons. The sequencing used peripheral blood, collected from a patient treated with radiotherapy plus ipilimumab. Receptors originate from a human donor with non-small cell lung cancer that progressed on radiotherapy plus ipilimumab.

This chain joins TRBV7-8 and TRBJ1-5, with a possible D match to TRBD1 (6 bases). Trimming stripped 5 bases from V and 1 base from J, with 9 bases between. Germline CDR1 reads SGHVS; CDR2 reads FQNEAQ. The CDR3 loop spans 14 amino acids. The CDR3 sequence: CASSRQASNQPQHF. The CDR3 nucleotides are TGTGCCAGCAGCAGACAGGCCAGCAATCAGCCCCAGCATTTT.

This clone appeared once. The genes are TRBV7-2 and TRBJ2-3; TRBD2 matches at 14 bases. Losses at the gene ends were 5 bases for V and 7 bases for J; bases not matched to a gene: 5. The V gene's germline CDR1 is SGHTA and CDR2 FQGNSA. The CDR3 is made up of 15 amino acids. The CDR3 DNA reads TGTGCCAGCAGCCCGGGACTAGCGGGAGCGAATACGCAGTATTTT. It codes for CASSPGLAGANTQYF.

CDR3 DNA: TGTGCCAGCAGTGAAGTTCTGCGGGTCAGCAATCAGCCCCAGCATTTT. Protein sequence: CASSEVLRVSNQPQHF. This chain connects TRBV6-1 to TRBJ1-5; no firm D call. Trimming removed 1 base at V and 1 base at J, with 11 bases between. CDR1 and CDR2 (germline): MNHNS, SASEGT. CDR3 size: 16 residues.

The chain recombines TRBV7-9 with TRBJ2-1, with 7 bases identical to TRBD1. CDR1 and CDR2 from the germline V gene are SEHNR and FQNEAQ (reference sequence). The CDR3 has 13 residues. With V trimmed by 3 bases and J by 6 bases, 2 bases remained unmatched. CDR3 DNA sequence: TGTGCCAGCAGCTTTGGGACAGTCAATGAGCAGTTCTTC. This codes for CASSFGTVNEQFF.

The table lists this clone with a count of one. Other DNA sequences from this sample encode an identical CDR3 as well. This sequence joins TRBV14 and TRBJ1-2; no definite D call. The CDR3 sequence is 13 residues long. CDR1 is SGHDN, CDR2 FVKESK, per germline. Trimming removed 0 bases from V and 2 bases from J, with 4 bases in between. The CDR3 nucleotides read TGTGCCAGCAGCCAAGATAAGAACTATGGCTACACCTTC. It is translated as CASSQDKNYGYTF. Variable domain in full (rest from reference TRBV14 and TRBJ1-2): EAGVTQFPSHSVIEKGQTVTLRCDPISGHDNLYWYRRVMGKEIKFLLHFVKESKQDESGMPNNRFLAERTGGTYSTLKVQPAELEDSGVYFCASSQDKNYGYTFGSGTRLTVV.

The V gene is TRBV11-2, the J gene TRBJ2-7, with D possibly TRBD2 on 5 matching bases. With 5 bases removed from V and 3 bases from J, the gap between germline ends came to 14 bases. CDR1 is SGHAT, CDR2 FQNNGV, per germline. This CDR3 has 14 amino acids. This chain's CDR3 is CASSVDYQNYEQYF. The CDR3 DNA sequence: TGTGCCAGCAGCGTCGACTACCAAAACTACGAGCAGTACTTC.

This chain uses TRBV7-6 with TRBJ2-6; D not resolved. The germline V and J ends were trimmed by 5 bases and 4 bases, with 12 bases remaining between them. The CDR3 consists of 15 residues. Germline V gene sequence: CDR1 SGHVS, CDR2 FNYEAQ. CDR3: CASSRTTSGANVLTF. Written as DNA, the CDR3 is TGTGCCAGCAGCCGGACGACATCCGGGGCCAACGTCCTGACTTTC.

This chain links TRBV5-1 with TRBJ2-5; a weak D match, TRBD2 (5 bases). This CDR3 has 15 amino acids. Germline V lookup: CDR1 SGHRS, CDR2 YFSETQ. Trimming pared 7 bases from V and 0 bases from J, leaving 16 bases between. For the CDR3, the DNA is TGCGCCAGCTCCCAGGTGGGCGGGCACCAAGAGACCCAGTACTTC. Translating gives CASSQVGGHQETQYF.

The rearrangement links TRBV18 to TRBJ1-2; 9 bases fit TRBD1. J gave up 8 bases and V 6 bases, and 16 bases lay outside the gene matches. CDR3 length: 16 amino acids. CDR1 and CDR2 (germline): KGHSH, LQKENI. The CDR3 loop is CASSTNLQGQGYGYTF. CDR3 in DNA: TGTGCCAGCTCCACCAATCTCCAGGGACAGGGATACGGCTACACCTTC.

The V and J genes are TRBV11-3 and TRBJ2-6, with a tentative D call TRBD2 (6 bases). Trimming took 3 bases from V and 0 from J, leaving 12 bases between them. Germline V gene sequence: CDR1 SGHNT, CDR2 YENEEA. This CDR3 comprises 17 residues. The CDR3 sequence is CASSFPLGGSGANVLTF. CDR3 DNA sequence: TGTGCCAGCAGCTTCCCCCTCGGGGGCTCTGGGGCCAACGTCCTGACTTTC.

The chain combines TRBV2 with TRBJ2-4; D not resolved. In germline, CDR1 is SNHLY, CDR2 FYNNEI. The CDR3 runs to 14 residues. V shed 6 bases and J shed 8 bases, with 17 bases lying between them. CDR3 nucleotide sequence: TGTGCCAGCAGCCGCTCCAGCACTATGGACATTCAGTACTTC. This codes for CASSRSSTMDIQYF.

This chain joins TRBV5-1 and TRBJ2-6, with 8 nucleotides matching TRBD1. The CDR3 contains 16 residues. Germline V gene data show CDR1 as SGHRS and CDR2 as YFSETQ. The V gene end was trimmed by 4 bases and the J gene end by 0 bases; junction bases not matched to a gene: 3. CDR3 region: CASSIQGDSGANVLTF. CDR3 DNA sequence: TGCGCCAGCAGCATACAGGGGGACTCTGGGGCCAACGTCCTGACTTTC.

This sequence joins TRBV6-5 and TRBJ2-7; the D is unclear. V was pared by 9 bases and J by 9 bases, with 21 bases between. Germline CDR1 and CDR2: MNHEY and SVGAGI. The CDR3 extends over 13 amino acids. The DNA for the CDR3 is TGTGCCAGTCAGAGCCGGTCAATCTTCGTGCAGTACTTC. Amino acid sequence: CASQSRSIFVQYF.

The J gene is TRBJ2-1, the V gene TRBV4-2, with unresolved D. The V end lost 0 bases, the J end lost 6 bases, and 12 bases lay between the germline ends. Germline loops: CDR1 LGHNA, CDR2 YNFKEQ. This CDR3 has 15 amino acids. CDR3 protein: CASSQESGWGNEQFF. CDR3 sequence (DNA): TGTGCCAGCAGCCAAGAGTCGGGTTGGGGCAATGAGCAGTTCTTC.

The chain is built from TRBV7-9 and TRBJ1-3; possibly TRBD1 for D (6 bases). Deletions cut 5 bases from V and 2 bases from J, with 19 bases between. The CDR3 spans 17 residues. Germline values: CDR1 SEHNR, CDR2 FQNEAQ (reference sequence). The CDR3 bases are TGTGCCAGCAGCCGACTCCCGACAGGAACCCCTGGAAACACCATATATTTT. Amino acids: CASSRLPTGTPGNTIYF.

This chain links TRBV5-1 with TRBJ1-2, with 9 bases identical to TRBD1. CDR3 size: 14 residues. V shed 6 bases and J 1 base; nucleotides not matched to a gene: 4. The germline V gene has CDR1 SGHRS and CDR2 YFSETQ. CDR3 protein: CASNPTGGNYGYTF. DNA of the CDR3: TGCGCCAGCAATCCGACAGGGGGTAACTATGGCTACACCTTC.

This chain links TRBV2 with TRBJ1-2; a weak D match, TRBD1 (5 bases). Trimming removed 3 bases at V and 10 bases at J, with 12 bases between. Germline-derived CDR1 and CDR2 are SNHLY and FYNNEI. The CDR3 has 12 residues. As DNA, the CDR3 is TGTGCCAGCAGTGATCAATGGGGGGACTACACCTTC. Translation: CASSDQWGDYTF.

This clone was counted once. The rearrangement links TRBV6-5 to TRBJ1-5, with D unresolved. There are 15 residues in the CDR3. CDR1 is MNHEY and CDR2 is SVGAGI in the germline V gene. V was cut by 6 bases and J by 2 bases, with 14 bases left in between. CDR3 sequence (DNA): TGTGCCAGCAGCTCGACCAAGGGAGGCAATCAGCCCCAGCATTTT. Amino acids: CASSSTKGGNQPQHF.

This chain uses TRBV5-1 with TRBJ2-5, with D possibly matching TRBD2 (5 bases). Trimming pared 4 bases from V and 2 bases from J, leaving 15 bases between. Germline V lookup: CDR1 SGHRS, CDR2 YFSETQ. This CDR3 has 15 residues. CDR3 sequence: CASSLIGGTQETQYF. The DNA for the CDR3 is TGCGCCAGCAGCCTCATCGGAGGAACTCAAGAGACCCAGTACTTC.

CDR3 protein: CASNPSGAGELFF. In DNA, the CDR3 is TGTGCCAGCAACCCCTCGGGGGCCGGGGAGCTGTTTTTT. The J gene is TRBJ2-2, the V gene TRBV11-3, with a weak D call TRBD2 (6 bases). Trimming shortened V by 7 bases and J by 6 bases, and 12 bases separated the two germline ends. CDR1 SGHNT and CDR2 YENEEA come from the germline V gene. This CDR3 spans 13 amino acids.

The rearrangement joins TRBV30 to TRBJ1-5; D is ambiguous. CDR3 length equals 13 residues. Germline V gives CDR1 GTSNPN, CDR2 SVGIG (reference sequence). Trimming cost V 1 base and J 10 bases, with 14 bases left between them. CDR3 in DNA: TGTGCCTGGAGTGCCCAACGTCGAGACCCCCAGCATTTT. It translates to CAWSAQRRDPQHF.

This sequence joins TRBV6-5 and TRBJ1-5; no reliable D call. The CDR3 runs 14 residues. Deletions cut 7 bases from V and 0 bases from J, with 10 bases between. Germline CDR1 MNHEY, CDR2 SVGAGI. The DNA for the CDR3 is TGTGCCAGCAAGGGTGTCAGTAGCAATCAGCCCCAGCATTTT. Translating gives CASKGVSSNQPQHF.

The chain uses TRBV5-1 and TRBJ2-6; the D is unclear. V was cut by 1 base and J by 3 bases, with 14 bases left in between. CDR3 length: 17 amino acids. Germline V lookup: CDR1 SGHRS, CDR2 YFSETQ. CDR3 nucleotide sequence: TGCGCCAGCAGCTTGAAGGTTCTTGGGGTTGGGGCCAACGTCCTGACTTTC. Amino acids: CASSLKVLGVGANVLTF.